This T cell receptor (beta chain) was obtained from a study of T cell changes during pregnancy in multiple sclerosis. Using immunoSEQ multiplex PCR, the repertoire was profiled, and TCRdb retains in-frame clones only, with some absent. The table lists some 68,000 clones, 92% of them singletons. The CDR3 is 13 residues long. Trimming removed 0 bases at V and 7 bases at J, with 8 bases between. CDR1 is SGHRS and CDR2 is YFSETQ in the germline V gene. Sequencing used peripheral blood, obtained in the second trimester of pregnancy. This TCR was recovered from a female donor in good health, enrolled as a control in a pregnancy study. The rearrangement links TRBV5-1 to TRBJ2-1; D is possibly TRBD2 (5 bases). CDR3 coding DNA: TGCGCCAGCAGCTTGGGAAGGGAGAATGAGCAGTTCTTC. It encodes CASSLGRENEQFF.